These T cell receptor beta chains were read from a single sample in a study of OX40 agonist ivuxolimab in advanced cancers. The data were produced by immunoSEQ multiplex PCR, yet TCRdb's version contains in-frame clones alone and is incomplete. The data contain about 98,000 clones, roughly 89% of them singletons. The material was CD4+ or CD8+ T cells sorted from blood, obtained in a trial of the OX40 agonist ivuxolimab. Every receptor here comes from an adult with an advanced solid tumor such as melanoma, head and neck, liver or kidney cancer. The CDR3 runs from the conserved cysteine through the conserved F or W. D genes are given only for firm matches. A clone size is listed for some rows: how often the clone was seen (once, few, many), or a class if it is expanded.

d_gene,j_gene,abundance,v_gene,CDR3nt,CDR3aa
NA,TRBJ1-1,NA,TRBV15,TGTGCCACCAGCAGTCCCTCCAGGGAGGGGGGGCCTGAAGCTTTCTTT,CATSSPSREGGPEAFF
NA,TRBJ1-2,NA,TRBV2,TGTGCCAGCAGTGAAATTAGTCAATATTCCTATGGCTACACCTTC,CASSEISQYSYGYTF
NA,TRBJ1-1,NA,TRBV2,TGTGCCAGCAGTGAACGTTATTGGACTTCGGACGCTTTCTTT,CASSERYWTSDAFF
NA,TRBJ2-2,NA,TRBV9,TGTGCCAGCAGCGTAGCCGGCTGGGGTGAAGGGGCGGCCACCGGGGAGCTGTTTTTT,CASSVAGWGEGAATGELFF
NA,TRBJ2-7,NA,TRBV5-6,TGTGCCAGCAGCTCGCCTGGCTACGAGCAGTACTTC,CASSSPGYEQYF
TRBD2,TRBJ2-1,NA,TRBV7-3,TGTGCCAGCCACTCCGGGGGGGCAGGGTCCGTCAATGAGCAGTTCTTC,CASHSGGAGSVNEQFF
NA,TRBJ2-1,NA,TRBV4-1,TGCGCCAGCAGCGTAAGGGCATTGTTGAGCTCCTACAATGAGCAGTTCTTC,CASSVRALLSSYNEQFF
NA,TRBJ1-5,NA,TRBV7-9,TGTGCCAGCAGCTCCACCCGGGACAACGCTGTCACGCAGCCCCAGCATTTT,CASSSTRDNAVTQPQHF
NA,TRBJ1-4,NA,TRBV18,TGTGCCAGCTCACCACTGGGGGCGAATAGGGCAACTAATGAAAAACTGTTTTTT,CASSPLGANRATNEKLFF
NA,TRBJ1-1,NA,TRBV5-6,TGTGCCAGCAGCTTGGCGGCCCGCGGGAACACTGAAGCTTTCTTT,CASSLAARGNTEAFF
NA,TRBJ2-5,NA,TRBV19,TGTGCCAGTAGTCTCAGGGGGGAAGAGACCCAGTACTTC,CASSLRGEETQYF
NA,TRBJ1-2,NA,TRBV29-1,TGCAGCGTTACCGCAGGAGGCCACCTGGGCTATGGCTACACCTTC,CSVTAGGHLGYGYTF
NA,TRBJ2-3,NA,TRBV27,TGTGCCAGCAGTTTGCGCCGTCCTAGCACAGATACGCAGTATTTT,CASSLRRPSTDTQYF
NA,TRBJ2-4,NA,TRBV6-1,TGTGCCAGCTCCTCCTTAGCCAAAAACATTCAGTACTTC,CASSSLAKNIQYF
TRBD1,TRBJ1-1,NA,TRBV28,TGTGCCACCCAGGGGGACACTGAAGCTTTCTTT,CATQGDTEAFF
NA,TRBJ2-3,once,TRBV28,TGTGCCAGCAGTTTAGAGGCCCTCACCTCGCAGTATTTT,CASSLEALTSQYF
TRBD1,TRBJ1-1,NA,TRBV7-2,TGTGCCAGCAGCTTACTACAGGGGACTGAAGCTTTCTTT,CASSLLQGTEAFF
NA,TRBJ2-2,NA,TRBV5-1,TGCGCCAGCAGCACCGGTCCACAGGGGAACACCGGGGAGCTGTTTTTT,CASSTGPQGNTGELFF
TRBD1,TRBJ1-1,NA,TRBV4-3,TGCGCCAGCAGCCGAAACACAGGGGGCACTGAAGCTTTCTTT,CASSRNTGGTEAFF
TRBD2,TRBJ2-5,NA,TRBV9,TGTGCCAGCTCGCGTGGGGGGGACCAAGAGACCCAGTACTTC,CASSRGGDQETQYF
NA,TRBJ1-5,few,TRBV6-5,TGTGCCAGCGGGAGAGCCCACAATCAGCCCCAGCATTTT,CASGRAHNQPQHF
TRBD1,TRBJ2-2,NA,TRBV7-2,TGTGCCAGCAGCTCCGACAGGGTCATCGGGGAGCTGTTTTTT,CASSSDRVIGELFF
NA,TRBJ2-7,NA,TRBV2,TGTGCCAGCACCGCAGGGTCCCTCTCCTACGAGCAGTACTTC,CASTAGSLSYEQYF
NA,TRBJ1-2,NA,TRBV5-5,TGTGCCAGCAGCTTTGGGCAGGCGAACTATGGCTACACCTTC,CASSFGQANYGYTF
NA,TRBJ2-2,NA,TRBV2,TGTGCCAGCGGAAGACAGCGGAACACCGGGGAGCTGTTTTTT,CASGRQRNTGELFF
NA,TRBJ2-5,NA,TRBV9,TGTGCCAGCAGCGTAGGGCCCTCACAGCAAGAGACCCAGTACTTC,CASSVGPSQQETQYF
NA,TRBJ2-3,NA,TRBV29-1,TGCAGCGTCGGACCGACAGGAACAGATACGCAGTATTTT,CSVGPTGTDTQYF
NA,TRBJ2-1,NA,TRBV29-1,TGCAGCGTTGAAGACGAGAAAGGGATAGTATTAAACAATGAGCAGTTCTTC,CSVEDEKGIVLNNEQFF
NA,TRBJ2-3,NA,TRBV6-5,TGTGCCAGCAGTCAATTCACAGATACGCAGTATTTT,CASSQFTDTQYF
TRBD1,TRBJ1-1,few,TRBV6-5,TGTGCCAGCAGTAAACAGGGGAGGGACACTGAAGCTTTCTTT,CASSKQGRDTEAFF
NA,TRBJ2-7,NA,TRBV2,TGTGCCAGCAGCCGGGACCTAGCGAGGGAGCAGTACTTC,CASSRDLAREQYF
NA,TRBJ2-2,NA,TRBV5-1,TGCGCCAGCAGCTTGGCTTTCGGGGAGCTGTTTTTT,CASSLAFGELFF
NA,TRBJ2-2,NA,TRBV10-2,TGCGCCAGCAGAGAGGGACACTTGAACACCGGGGAGCTGTTTTTT,CASREGHLNTGELFF
TRBD1,TRBJ1-1,NA,TRBV5-4,TGTGCCAGCAGCGACCCCGGGACAGGGAACACTGAAGCTTTCTTT,CASSDPGTGNTEAFF
NA,TRBJ2-1,once,TRBV11-3,TGTGCCAGCAGCTTAAGACTAGTGGGGGCCAGGAAGAGCTCCTACAATGAGCAGTTCTTC,CASSLRLVGARKSSYNEQFF
NA,TRBJ2-1,NA,TRBV29-1,TGCAGCGTTGAACTCCGTAGATCCTACAATGAGCAGTTCTTC,CSVELRRSYNEQFF
NA,TRBJ1-3,NA,TRBV6-1,TGTGCCAGCAGTGAAACGGGAAACACCATATATTTT,CASSETGNTIYF
TRBD1,TRBJ1-1,NA,TRBV5-1,TGCGCCAGCAGCGGTTCAGGGGGCGGGACTGAAGCTTTCTTT,CASSGSGGGTEAFF
TRBD1,TRBJ1-2,NA,TRBV11-2,TGTGCCAGCAGCCAGGGGGTTAACTATGGCTACACCTTC,CASSQGVNYGYTF
TRBD1,TRBJ1-3,NA,TRBV5-1,TGCGCCAGCAGCTTCACAGGGGCGCCCGGAAACACCATATATTTT,CASSFTGAPGNTIYF
NA,TRBJ2-1,NA,TRBV18,TGTGCCAGCTCACCCCCGTACCCCCAGGACTACAATGAGCAGTTCTTC,CASSPPYPQDYNEQFF
NA,TRBJ2-1,NA,TRBV27,TGTGCCAGCAGATTGGGTCCATACAATGAGCAGTTCTTC,CASRLGPYNEQFF
NA,TRBJ2-5,NA,TRBV7-2,TGTGCCAGCAGCCCCCCTAGTGGGGGGTTTCAAGAGACCCAGTACTTC,CASSPPSGGFQETQYF
TRBD1,TRBJ1-1,NA,TRBV5-5,TGTGCCAGCAGCTTGCGACAGGGATCCACTGAAGCTTTCTTT,CASSLRQGSTEAFF
TRBD1,TRBJ1-1,NA,TRBV28,TGTGCCAGCACCTCGCCCGGGACAGGGGCCACTGAAGCTTTCTTT,CASTSPGTGATEAFF
NA,TRBJ1-1,NA,TRBV6-5,TGTGCCAGCAGTTACCGAGGGAGGGGAACTGAAGCTTTCTTT,CASSYRGRGTEAFF
NA,TRBJ2-5,NA,TRBV20-1,TGCAGTGCTCCACTCCTAGAGACCCAGTACTTC,CSAPLLETQYF
TRBD1,TRBJ1-5,NA,TRBV7-2,TGTGCCAGCAGCGAGGCAGGGGGCAGCCAGCCCCAGCATTTT,CASSEAGGSQPQHF
NA,TRBJ1-5,NA,TRBV19,TGTGCCAGCCGCGCACGGGATCAGCCCCAGCATTTT,CASRARDQPQHF
NA,TRBJ1-1,NA,TRBV5-1,TGCGCCAGCAGCCAAGACAGACCGAACACTGAAGCTTTCTTT,CASSQDRPNTEAFF
NA,TRBJ2-2,NA,TRBV9,TGTGCCAGCAGCGTGACACAGTCGAACACCGGGGAGCTGTTTTTT,CASSVTQSNTGELFF
NA,TRBJ1-2,NA,TRBV23-1,TGCGCCAGCACCGACGAAAGGGCTGGCTACACCTTC,CASTDERAGYTF
TRBD1,TRBJ1-4,NA,TRBV5-1,TGCGCCAGCAGATCCCTTGAGACAGGGGACGAAAAACTGTTTTTT,CASRSLETGDEKLFF
NA,TRBJ2-6,NA,TRBV5-4,TGTGCCAGCAGCTTGTTAATCTCTGGGGCCAACGTCCTGACTTTC,CASSLLISGANVLTF
TRBD1,TRBJ1-4,NA,TRBV4-1,TGCGCCAGCAGCCAAGACTGGGGGCGGCAGGGGGGACTGGCAACTAATGAAAAACTGTTTTTT,CASSQDWGRQGGLATNEKLFF
NA,TRBJ2-2,NA,TRBV18,TGTGCCAGCTCACCGGGACGGAACACCGGGGAGCTGTTTTTT,CASSPGRNTGELFF
NA,TRBJ1-2,NA,TRBV5-4,TGTGCCAGCAGCTTTGGGGGGAGTGGTGACTATGGCTACACCTTC,CASSFGGSGDYGYTF
NA,TRBJ1-5,NA,TRBV9,TGTGCCAGCAGCGTAGAGTCCAGGGCAGGCCCCCAGCATTTT,CASSVESRAGPQHF